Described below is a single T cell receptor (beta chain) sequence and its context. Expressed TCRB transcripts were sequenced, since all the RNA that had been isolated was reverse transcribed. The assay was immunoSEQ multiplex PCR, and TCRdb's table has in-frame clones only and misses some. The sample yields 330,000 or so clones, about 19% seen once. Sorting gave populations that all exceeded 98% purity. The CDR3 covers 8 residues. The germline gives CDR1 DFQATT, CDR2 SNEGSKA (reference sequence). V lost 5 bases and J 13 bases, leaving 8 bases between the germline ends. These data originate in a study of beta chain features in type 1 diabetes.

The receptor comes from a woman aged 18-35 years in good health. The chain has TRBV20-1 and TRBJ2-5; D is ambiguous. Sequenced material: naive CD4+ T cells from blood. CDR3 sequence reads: CSAEQRYF. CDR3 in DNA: TGCAGTGCTGAGCAACGGTACTTC.